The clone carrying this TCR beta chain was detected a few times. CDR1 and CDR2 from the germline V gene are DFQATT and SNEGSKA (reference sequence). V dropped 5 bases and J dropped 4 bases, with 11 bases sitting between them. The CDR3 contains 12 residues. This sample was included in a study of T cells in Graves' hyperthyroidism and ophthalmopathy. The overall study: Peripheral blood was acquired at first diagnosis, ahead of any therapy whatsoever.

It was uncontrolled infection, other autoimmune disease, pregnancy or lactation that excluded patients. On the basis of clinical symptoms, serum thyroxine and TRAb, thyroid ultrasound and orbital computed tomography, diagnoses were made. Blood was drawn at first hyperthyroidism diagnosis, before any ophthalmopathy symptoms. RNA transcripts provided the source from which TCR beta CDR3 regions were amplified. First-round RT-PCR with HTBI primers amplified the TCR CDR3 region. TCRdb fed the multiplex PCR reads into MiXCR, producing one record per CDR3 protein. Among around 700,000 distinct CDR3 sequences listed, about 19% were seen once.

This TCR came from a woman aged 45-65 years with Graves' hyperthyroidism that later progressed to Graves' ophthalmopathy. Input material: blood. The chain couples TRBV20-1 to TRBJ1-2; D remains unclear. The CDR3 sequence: CSARTDSYGYTF. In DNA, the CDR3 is TGCAGTGCTCGGACGGACTCCTATGGCTACACCTTC.